The 18 T cell receptor beta chains listed next were all sequenced from one sample in a study of T cells in Graves' hyperthyroidism and ophthalmopathy. RNA transcripts yielded amplified TCR beta CDR3 regions. A first-round RT-PCR of the TCR CDR3 used the HTBI primer set. TCRdb redid the calling of the multiplex PCR reads with MiXCR, one entry per CDR3 protein. The sample shows fewer than 800,000 distinct CDR3 sequences, roughly 15% of them seen only once. The specimen was blood. The receptors derive from a man between 18 and 29 years old with Graves' hyperthyroidism.

This clonotype was picked up a small number of times. J is TRBJ2-5 and V is TRBV25-1, with D perhaps matching TRBD1 (6 bases). Germline V CDR1 and CDR2: MGHDK, SYGVNS. CDR3 length: 14 amino acids. Trimming pared 8 bases from V and 1 base from J, leaving 14 bases between. As DNA, the CDR3 is TGTGCCAGCTCTGGGGGCATGGGCCAAGAGACCCAGTACTTC. Translating gives CASSGGMGQETQYF.

Many counts were recorded for this clonotype. This chain connects TRBV11-2 to TRBJ1-1; D is unclear. Trimming took off 7 bases at V and 2 bases at J, with 23 bases between the two ends. The germline gives CDR1 SGHAT, CDR2 FQNNGV. The CDR3 totals 17 residues. CDR3 loop: CASTEAPPIYLNTEAFF. CDR3 nucleotides: TGTGCCAGCACCGAAGCGCCCCCAATTTATTTAAACACTGAAGCTTTCTTT.

This sequence joins TRBV20-1 and TRBJ1-5; perhaps TRBD1 as D (6 bases). The CDR3 length is 15 residues. V was pared by 1 base and J by 0 bases, with 10 bases between. CDR1 is DFQATT, CDR2 SNEGSKA, per germline (reference sequence). The CDR3 nucleotides read TGCAGTGCTAGAGGACAGGACTCTAGCAATCAGCCCCAGCATTTT. Translating it yields CSARGQDSSNQPQHF.

This clonotype was counted many times. This chain uses TRBV2 with TRBJ2-1; TRBD2 aligns across 7 bases. This CDR3 is built from 13 residues. The V gene's germline CDR1 is SNHLY and CDR2 FYNNEI. V was clipped by 3 bases and J by 10 bases; unmatched bases: 6. CDR3 sequence reads: CASSEGGRGEQFF. CDR3 DNA: TGTGCCAGCAGTGAGGGGGGGAGAGGAGAGCAGTTCTTC.

The genes are TRBV28 and TRBJ2-2; perhaps TRBD1 as D (5 bases). The CDR3 loop spans 16 amino acids. Per the germline V gene, CDR1 is MDHEN and CDR2 is SYDVKM. V was shortened by 3 bases and J by 1 base, with 12 bases between the two germline ends. The DNA for the CDR3 is TGTGCCAGCAGTTTTGCAGGACAAGAGAACACCGGGGAGCTGTTTTTT. It specifies CASSFAGQENTGELFF.

The V gene is TRBV7-2, the J gene TRBJ2-5; TRBD2 aligns across 7 bases. The CDR3 is 16 residues long. V gave up 5 bases and J gave up 5 bases; unmatched junction bases: 14. CDR1 is SGHTA, CDR2 FQGNSA, per germline. CDR3 region: CASSLRSLAAGETQYF. CDR3 bases: TGTGCCAGCAGCCTAAGGAGTCTAGCGGCGGGGGAGACCCAGTACTTC.

V is TRBV27 and J is TRBJ1-4; a possible D gene is TRBD1 (5 bases). Trimming removed 3 bases at V and 8 bases at J, with 13 bases between. CDR1 and CDR2 from the germline V gene are MNHEY and SMNVEV (reference sequence). The CDR3 is made up of 14 amino acids. CDR3 coding DNA: TGTGCCAGCAGTTTCGGACCCGGGGGGGAAAAACTGTTTTTT. Amino acids: CASSFGPGGEKLFF.

V gene TRBV4-2 combines with J gene TRBJ2-2; 7 bases are a match to TRBD2. The germline gives CDR1 LGHNA, CDR2 YNFKEQ. The trim removed 4 bases at V and 3 bases at J, leaving 14 bases unmatched. The CDR3 covers 18 residues. The DNA for the CDR3 is TGTGCCAGCAGCCCAGCGGCGGGGGAGCGAAACTACACCGGGGAGCTGTTTTTT. Its translation: CASSPAAGERNYTGELFF.

This clonotype was recorded many times. The chain links TRBV27 to TRBJ2-3, with D possibly matching TRBD2 (6 bases). Per germline, CDR1 MNHEY and CDR2 SMNVEV (reference sequence). V shed 5 bases and J shed 2 bases, with 17 bases lying between them. This CDR3 has 16 amino acids. The CDR3 is CASSPHGREDTDTQYF. Written as DNA, the CDR3 is TGTGCCAGCAGTCCCCATGGCAGGGAGGACACAGATACGCAGTATTTT.

The J gene is TRBJ2-2, the V gene TRBV11-3, with TRBD2 matching 7 bases. There are 14 residues in the CDR3. Per the germline V gene, CDR1 is SGHNT and CDR2 is YENEEA. The V and J ends lost 6 bases and 6 bases, in that order; junction bases with no gene match: 7. CDR3 bases: TGTGCCAGCAGTCGGACTAGTGCGGCCGGGGAGCTGTTTTTT. Translation gives CASSRTSAAGELFF.

This clonotype occurred a few times. The chain employs TRBV20-1 and TRBJ2-7, with D perhaps assigned TRBD1 or TRBD2 (5 bases each). The CDR3 sequence is 14 residues long. V lost 1 base and J lost 2, with 12 bases in between. The V gene's germline CDR1 is DFQATT and CDR2 SNEGSKA (reference sequence). The CDR3 DNA sequence: TGCAGTGCTAGAGTACGGGACCACCCCTACGAGCAGTACTTC. This translates into CSARVRDHPYEQYF.

The chain carries TRBV6-2 or TRBV6-3 and TRBJ2-5; no reliable D call. CDR1 and CDR2 from the germline V gene are MNHEY and SVGEGT. V lost 7 bases and J lost 9, with 15 bases in between. CDR3 length: 12 residues. CDR3 sequence reads: CASNDPFRSQYF. CDR3 in DNA: TGTGCCAGCAATGACCCCTTCAGATCCCAGTACTTC.

Many counts were recorded for this clonotype. This sequence joins TRBV2 and TRBJ1-1; TRBD1 is a possible D gene (6 bases). The CDR3 is 13 amino acids. Germline values: CDR1 SNHLY, CDR2 FYNNEI. V was clipped by 7 bases and J by 2 bases, with 11 bases between them. The CDR3 nucleotides are TGTGCCAGCAAGAACAGGGTAAACACTGAAGCTTTCTTT. Protein product: CASKNRVNTEAFF.

The table lists this clonotype with many counts. The chain recombines TRBV2 with TRBJ1-1; possibly TRBD1 for D (6 bases). This CDR3 comprises 17 residues. V was pared by 4 bases and J by 0 bases, with 18 bases between. Germline lookup yields CDR1 SNHLY and CDR2 FYNNEI. This chain's CDR3 is CASSVIRGRGVNTEAFF. Written as DNA, the CDR3 is TGTGCCAGCAGTGTCATCCGGGGGCGCGGTGTGAACACTGAAGCTTTCTTT.

This clonotype was counted many times. The genes are TRBV27 and TRBJ2-1, with 10 nucleotides matching TRBD2. CDR3 length: 16 amino acids. V shed 4 bases, J shed 8 bases, and the junction held 11 bases outside the gene matches. The V gene's germline CDR1 is MNHEY and CDR2 SMNVEV (reference sequence). The CDR3 DNA reads TGTGCCAGCAGTTCACCCCTAGCGGGAGAGGTGTATGAGCAGTTCTTC. Translated, it gives CASSSPLAGEVYEQFF.

V is TRBV9 and J is TRBJ2-2; either TRBD1 or TRBD2 may fit D (5 bases each). Germline values: CDR1 SGDLS, CDR2 YYNGEE. The length of the CDR3 is 15 residues. The V gene lost 8 bases and the J gene lost 5 bases, with 19 bases spanning the gap. The CDR3 bases are TGTGCCAGTTGCAGAGAGGGGTCGGGGACCGGGGAGCTGTTTTTT. Encoded protein: CASCREGSGTGELFF. Full variable domain (missing parts from reference TRBV9 and TRBJ2-2): DSGVTQTPKHLITATGQRVTLRCSPRSGDLSVYWYQQSLDQGLQFLIQYYNGEERAKGNILERFSAQQFPDLHSELNLSSLELGDSALYFCASCREGSGTGELFFGEGSRLTVL.

This rearrangement joins TRBV6-1 to TRBJ2-2; a weak D match, TRBD1 (6 bases). CDR1 and CDR2 (germline): MNHNS, SASEGT. The V gene lost 5 bases and the J gene lost 3 bases, with 16 bases spanning the gap. The CDR3 spans 16 residues. The CDR3 loop reads CASSLDSPLYTGELFF. In DNA, the CDR3 is TGTGCCAGCAGTTTGGACAGCCCTCTGTACACCGGGGAGCTGTTTTTT.

This clonotype occurred many times. The genes are TRBV12-3 or TRBV12-4 and TRBJ1-5; 11 nucleotides align to TRBD1. The CDR3 covers 14 residues. Trimming took 6 bases from V and 7 from J; bases not matched to a gene: 5. CDR3 sequence reads: CASSWTGGRQPQHF. The CDR3 DNA reads TGTGCCAGCAGCTGGACAGGGGGCAGACAGCCCCAGCATTTT.